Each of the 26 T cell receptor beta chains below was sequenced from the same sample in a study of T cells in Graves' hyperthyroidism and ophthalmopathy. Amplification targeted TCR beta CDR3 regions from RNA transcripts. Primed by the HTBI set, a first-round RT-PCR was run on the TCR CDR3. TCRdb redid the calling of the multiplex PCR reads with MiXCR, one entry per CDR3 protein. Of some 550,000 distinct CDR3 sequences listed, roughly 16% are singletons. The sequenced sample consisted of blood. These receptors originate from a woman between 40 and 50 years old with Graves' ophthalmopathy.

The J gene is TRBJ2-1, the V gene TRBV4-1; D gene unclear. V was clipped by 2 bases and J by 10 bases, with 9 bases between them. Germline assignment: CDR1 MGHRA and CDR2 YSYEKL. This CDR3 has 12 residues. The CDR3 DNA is TGCGCCAGCAGCCAATTGGGTGACGAGCAGTTCTTC. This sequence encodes CASSQLGDEQFF.

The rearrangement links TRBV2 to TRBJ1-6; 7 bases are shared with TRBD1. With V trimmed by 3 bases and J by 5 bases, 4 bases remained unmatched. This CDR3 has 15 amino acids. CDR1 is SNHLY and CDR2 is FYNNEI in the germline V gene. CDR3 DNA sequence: TGTGCCAGCAGTGATCAGGGGGTGGATAATTCACCCCTCCACTTT. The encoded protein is CASSDQGVDNSPLHF. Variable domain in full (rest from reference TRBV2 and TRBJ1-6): EPEVTQTPSHQVTQMGQEVILRCVPISNHLYFYWYRQILGQKVEFLVSFYNNEISEKSEIFDDQFSVERPDGSNFTLKIRSTKLEDSAMYFCASSDQGVDNSPLHFGNGTRLTVT.

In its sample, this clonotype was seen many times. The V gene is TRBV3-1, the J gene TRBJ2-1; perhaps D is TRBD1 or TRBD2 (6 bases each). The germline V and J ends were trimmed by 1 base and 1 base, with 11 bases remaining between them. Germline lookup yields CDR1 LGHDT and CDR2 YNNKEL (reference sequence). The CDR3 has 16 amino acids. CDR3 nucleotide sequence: TGTGCCAGCAGCCAAGCCGGAGGGGGATCCTACAATGAGCAGTTCTTC. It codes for CASSQAGGGSYNEQFF.

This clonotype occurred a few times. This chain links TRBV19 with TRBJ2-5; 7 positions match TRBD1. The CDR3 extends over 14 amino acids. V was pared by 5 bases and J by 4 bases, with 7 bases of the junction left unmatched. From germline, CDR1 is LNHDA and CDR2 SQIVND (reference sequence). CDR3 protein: CASSEGTVGETQYF. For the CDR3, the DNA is TGTGCCAGTAGTGAGGGGACAGTGGGAGAGACCCAGTACTTC.

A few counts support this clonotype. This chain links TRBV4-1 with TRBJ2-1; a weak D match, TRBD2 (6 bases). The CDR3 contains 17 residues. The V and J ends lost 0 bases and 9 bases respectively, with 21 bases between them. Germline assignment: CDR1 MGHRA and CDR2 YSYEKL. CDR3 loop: CASSQDVGTGSVAEQFF. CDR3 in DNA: TGCGCCAGCAGCCAAGATGTGGGGACTGGGTCCGTGGCTGAGCAGTTCTTC.

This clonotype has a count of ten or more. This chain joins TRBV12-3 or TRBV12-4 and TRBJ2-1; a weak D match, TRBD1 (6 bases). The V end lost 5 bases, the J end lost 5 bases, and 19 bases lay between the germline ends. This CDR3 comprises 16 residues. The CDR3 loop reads CASSTPGHIPDNEQFF. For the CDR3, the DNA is TGTGCCAGCAGTACACCGGGACACATCCCTGACAATGAGCAGTTCTTC.

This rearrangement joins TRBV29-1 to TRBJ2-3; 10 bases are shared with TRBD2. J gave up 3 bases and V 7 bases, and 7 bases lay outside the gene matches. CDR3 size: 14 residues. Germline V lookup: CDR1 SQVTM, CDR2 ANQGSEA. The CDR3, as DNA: TGCAGCGCCGACACTAGCGGGATGACAGATACGCAGTATTTT. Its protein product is CSADTSGMTDTQYF.

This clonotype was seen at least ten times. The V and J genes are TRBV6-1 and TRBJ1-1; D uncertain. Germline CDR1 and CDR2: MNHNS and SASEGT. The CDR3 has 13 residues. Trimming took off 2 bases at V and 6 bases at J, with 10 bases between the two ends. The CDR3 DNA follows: TGTGCCAGCAGTGAAAGGGTACGGGCTGAAGCTTTCTTT. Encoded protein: CASSERVRAEAFF.

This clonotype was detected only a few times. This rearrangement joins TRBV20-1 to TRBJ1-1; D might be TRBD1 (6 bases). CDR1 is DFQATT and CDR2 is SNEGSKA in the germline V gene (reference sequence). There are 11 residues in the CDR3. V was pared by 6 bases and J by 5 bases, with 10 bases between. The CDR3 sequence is CSAYRETEAFF. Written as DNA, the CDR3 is TGCAGTGCGTACAGGGAAACTGAAGCTTTCTTT.

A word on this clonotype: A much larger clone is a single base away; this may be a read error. CDR3 in amino acids: CASSLPQGSNTEAFF. The CDR3 DNA sequence: TGTGCCAGCAGCCTCCCGCAGGGGTCGAACACTGAAGCTTTCTTT. The chain links TRBV7-3 to TRBJ1-1; D is perhaps TRBD1 (6 bases). The CDR3 sequence is 15 residues long. Germline assignment: CDR1 SGHTA and CDR2 FQGTGA. The germline V and J ends were trimmed by 5 bases and 1 base, with 14 bases remaining between them.

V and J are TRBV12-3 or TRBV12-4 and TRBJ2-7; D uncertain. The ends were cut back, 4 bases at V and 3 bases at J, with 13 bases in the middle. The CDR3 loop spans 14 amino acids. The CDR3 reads CASSSQLWGYEQYF. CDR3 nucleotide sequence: TGTGCCAGCAGTTCCCAACTATGGGGCTACGAGCAGTACTTC.

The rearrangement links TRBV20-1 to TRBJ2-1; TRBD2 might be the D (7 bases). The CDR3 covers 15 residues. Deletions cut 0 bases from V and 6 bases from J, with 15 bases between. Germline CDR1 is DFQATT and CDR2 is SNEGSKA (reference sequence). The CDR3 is CSAREGGGGGNEQFF. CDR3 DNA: TGCAGTGCTAGAGAGGGCGGGGGAGGGGGCAATGAGCAGTTCTTC.

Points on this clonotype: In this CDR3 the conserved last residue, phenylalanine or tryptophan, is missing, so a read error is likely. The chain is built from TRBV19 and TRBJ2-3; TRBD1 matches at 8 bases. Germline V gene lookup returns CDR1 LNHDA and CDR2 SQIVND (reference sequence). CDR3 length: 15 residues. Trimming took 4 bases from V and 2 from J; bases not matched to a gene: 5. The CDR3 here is CASSTPGQVTDTQYL. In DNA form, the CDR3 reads TGTGCCAGTAGTACGCCGGGACAGGTCACAGATACGCAGTATCTT.

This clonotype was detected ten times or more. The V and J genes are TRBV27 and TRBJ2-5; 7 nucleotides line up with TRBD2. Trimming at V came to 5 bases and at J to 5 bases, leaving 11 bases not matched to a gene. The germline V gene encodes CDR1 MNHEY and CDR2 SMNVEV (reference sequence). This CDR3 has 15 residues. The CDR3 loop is CASSPGTIGRETQYF. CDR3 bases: TGTGCCAGCAGTCCGGGGACTATTGGGAGGGAGACCCAGTACTTC.

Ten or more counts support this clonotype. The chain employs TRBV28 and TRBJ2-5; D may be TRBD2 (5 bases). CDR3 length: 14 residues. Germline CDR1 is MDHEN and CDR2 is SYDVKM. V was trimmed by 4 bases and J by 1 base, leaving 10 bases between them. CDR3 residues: CASSSRVRQETQYF. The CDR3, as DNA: TGTGCCAGCAGTTCGCGGGTCCGCCAAGAGACCCAGTACTTC. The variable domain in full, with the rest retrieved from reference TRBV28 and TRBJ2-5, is DVKVTQSSRYLVKRTGEKVFLECVQDMDHENMFWYRQDPGLGLRLIYFSYDVKMKEKGDIPEGYSVSREKKERFSLILESASTNQTSMYLCASSSRVRQETQYFGPGTRLLVL.

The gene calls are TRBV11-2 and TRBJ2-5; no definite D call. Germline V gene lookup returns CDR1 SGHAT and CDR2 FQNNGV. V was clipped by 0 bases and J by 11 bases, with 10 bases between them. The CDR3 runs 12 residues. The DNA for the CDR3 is TGTGCCAGCAGCTTAGATGGACCAAGACAGTACTTC. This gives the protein CASSLDGPRQYF.

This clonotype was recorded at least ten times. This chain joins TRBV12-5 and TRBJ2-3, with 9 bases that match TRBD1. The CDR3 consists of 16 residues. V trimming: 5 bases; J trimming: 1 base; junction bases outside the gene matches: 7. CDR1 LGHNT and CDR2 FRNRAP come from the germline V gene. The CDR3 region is CASGPPRQGGTDTQYF. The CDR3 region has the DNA TGTGCTAGTGGTCCTCCTCGACAGGGGGGCACAGATACGCAGTATTTT.

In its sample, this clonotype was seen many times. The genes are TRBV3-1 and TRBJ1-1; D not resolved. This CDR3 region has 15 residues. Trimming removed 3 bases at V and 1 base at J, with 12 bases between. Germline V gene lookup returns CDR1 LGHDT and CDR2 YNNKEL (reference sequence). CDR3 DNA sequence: TGTGCCAGCAGCCAGATTCTCGCATCGAACACTGAAGCTTTCTTT. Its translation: CASSQILASNTEAFF.

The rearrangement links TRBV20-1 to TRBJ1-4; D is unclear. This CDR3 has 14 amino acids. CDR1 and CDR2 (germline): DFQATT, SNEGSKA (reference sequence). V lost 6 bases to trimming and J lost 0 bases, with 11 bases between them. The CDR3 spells CSARGSATNEKLFF. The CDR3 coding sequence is TGCAGTGCCCGAGGCAGTGCAACTAATGAAAAACTGTTTTTT.

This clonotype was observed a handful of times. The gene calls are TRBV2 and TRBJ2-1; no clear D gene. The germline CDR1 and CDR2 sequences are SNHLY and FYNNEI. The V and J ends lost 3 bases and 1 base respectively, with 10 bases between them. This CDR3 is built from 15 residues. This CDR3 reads CASSEAHPSYNEQFF. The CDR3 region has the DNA TGTGCCAGCAGTGAGGCACATCCTTCCTACAATGAGCAGTTCTTC.

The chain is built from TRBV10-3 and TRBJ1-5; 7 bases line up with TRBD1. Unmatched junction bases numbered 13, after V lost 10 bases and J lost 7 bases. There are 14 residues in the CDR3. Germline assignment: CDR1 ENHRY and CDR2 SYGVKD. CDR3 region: CATSLGQGGQPQHF. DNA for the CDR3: TGTGCCACCAGCCTTGGCCAGGGGGGGCAGCCCCAGCATTTT.

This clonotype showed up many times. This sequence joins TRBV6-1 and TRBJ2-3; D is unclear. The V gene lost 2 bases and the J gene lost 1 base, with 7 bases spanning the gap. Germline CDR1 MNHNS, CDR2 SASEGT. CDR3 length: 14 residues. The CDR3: CASSELPGTDTQYF. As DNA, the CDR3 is TGTGCCAGCAGTGAACTACCGGGCACAGATACGCAGTATTTT.

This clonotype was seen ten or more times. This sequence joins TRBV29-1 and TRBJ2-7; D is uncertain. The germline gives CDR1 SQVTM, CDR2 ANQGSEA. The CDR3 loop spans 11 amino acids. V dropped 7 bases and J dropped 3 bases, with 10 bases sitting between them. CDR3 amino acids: CSAAGLYEQYF. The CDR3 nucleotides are TGCAGCGCAGCCGGCCTCTACGAGCAGTACTTC.

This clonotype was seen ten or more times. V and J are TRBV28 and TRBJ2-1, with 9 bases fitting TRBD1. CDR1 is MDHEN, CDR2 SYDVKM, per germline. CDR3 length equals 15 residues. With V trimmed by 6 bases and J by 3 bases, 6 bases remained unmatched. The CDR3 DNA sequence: TGTGCCAGCAGAACCGGGACAGGGAACTACAATGAGCAGTTCTTC. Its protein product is CASRTGTGNYNEQFF.

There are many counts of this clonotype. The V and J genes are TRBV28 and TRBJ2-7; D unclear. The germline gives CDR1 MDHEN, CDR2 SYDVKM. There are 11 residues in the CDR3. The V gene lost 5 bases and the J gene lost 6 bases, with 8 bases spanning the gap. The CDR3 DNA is TGTGCCAGCAGTCCCCTCGTCGAGCAGTACTTC. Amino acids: CASSPLVEQYF.

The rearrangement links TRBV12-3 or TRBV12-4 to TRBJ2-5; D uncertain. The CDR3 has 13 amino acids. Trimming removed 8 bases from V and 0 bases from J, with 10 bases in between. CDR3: CASRTKNQETQYF. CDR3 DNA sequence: TGTGCCAGCCGCACAAAAAACCAAGAGACCCAGTACTTC.